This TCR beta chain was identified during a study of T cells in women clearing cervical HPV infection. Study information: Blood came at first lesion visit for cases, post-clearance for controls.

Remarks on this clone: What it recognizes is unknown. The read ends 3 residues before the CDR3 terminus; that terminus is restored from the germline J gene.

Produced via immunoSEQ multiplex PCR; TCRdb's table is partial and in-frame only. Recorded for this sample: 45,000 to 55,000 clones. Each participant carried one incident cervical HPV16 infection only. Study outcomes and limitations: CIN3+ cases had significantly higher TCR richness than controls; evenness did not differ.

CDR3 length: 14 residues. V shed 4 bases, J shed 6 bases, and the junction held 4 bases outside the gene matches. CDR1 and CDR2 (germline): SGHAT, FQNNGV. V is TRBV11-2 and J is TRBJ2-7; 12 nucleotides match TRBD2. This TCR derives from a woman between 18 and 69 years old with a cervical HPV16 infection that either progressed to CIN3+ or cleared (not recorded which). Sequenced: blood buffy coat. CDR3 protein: CASSSRLAGVEQYF. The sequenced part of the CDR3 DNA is TGTGCCAGCAGCTCGCGACTAGCGGGAGTCGAG.